These 24 T cell receptor beta chains originate from one sample sequenced in a study of Ad26.COV2.S vaccination and SARS-CoV-2 variants. Documented treatment: about 20 received Ad26.COV2.S at low or high dose, single or two shots; several received placebo; per-sample allocation not given. Samples came from day 63 after the first vaccine or placebo injection. Profiled with immunoSEQ multiplex PCR; TCRdb holds only in-frame clones, not every one. The table records 450,000 to 550,000 clones, 89% of them present only once. The starting material was peripheral blood, obtained in a trial of Ad26.COV2.S vaccine versus placebo. The receptors originated from a person aged 18 to 59 who received the Ad26.COV2.S COVID-19 vaccine or a placebo.

V is TRBV18 and J is TRBJ2-2, with unresolved D. The CDR3 spans 16 residues. Germline CDR1 is KGHSH and CDR2 is LQKENI. V shed 2 bases and J shed 0 bases, with 10 bases lying between them. The CDR3 nucleotides are TGTGCCAGCTCACCATTATTAGGGTCGAACACCGGGGAGCTGTTTTTT. This translates into CASSPLLGSNTGELFF.

V usage is TRBV18 and J usage is TRBJ2-7; 7 positions agree with TRBD1. Germline CDR1 KGHSH, CDR2 LQKENI. V lost 2 bases, J lost 3 bases, and 7 bases stayed unmatched. The CDR3 has 15 residues. The CDR3 DNA sequence: TGTGCCAGCTCACCATCCGGGACAGAGTACTACGAGCAGTACTTC. This gives the protein CASSPSGTEYYEQYF.

This chain connects TRBV7-8 to TRBJ2-7, with D possibly TRBD2 on 6 matching bases. The CDR3 sequence is 15 residues long. Trimming left V 4 bases short and J 1 base short, with 14 bases between. In germline, CDR1 is SGHVS, CDR2 FQNEAQ. CDR3 sequence (DNA): TGTGCCAGCAGCTCACCCGGCGGGGAGTCCTACGAGCAGTACTTC. It encodes CASSSPGGESYEQYF.

This sequence joins TRBV6-2 or TRBV6-3 and TRBJ2-2, with 9 bases matching TRBD1. Germline-derived CDR1 and CDR2 are MNHEY and SVGEGT. The CDR3 spans 16 residues. V trimming: 6 bases; J trimming: 4 bases; junction bases outside the gene matches: 9. Here the CDR3 DNA reads TGTGCCAGCAGCTCCGCGGGACAGGGTGGCACCGGGGAGCTGTTTTTT. Its protein product is CASSSAGQGGTGELFF.

The V call is TRBV30, the J call TRBJ1-5, with a weak D call TRBD1 (5 bases). There are 17 residues in the CDR3. The V gene lost 3 bases and the J gene lost 3 bases, with 21 bases spanning the gap. Germline V gene data show CDR1 as GTSNPN and CDR2 as SVGIG (reference sequence). In DNA form, the CDR3 reads TGTGCCTGGAGCGACTTCCGGGGGGACGGCGACAATCAGCCCCAGCATTTT. It specifies CAWSDFRGDGDNQPQHF. Filled out from reference TRBV30 and TRBJ1-5, the complete variable domain reads SQTIHQWPATLVQPVGSPLSLECTVEGTSNPNLYWYRQAAGRGLQLLFYSVGIGQISSEVPQNLSASRPQDRQFILSSKKLLLSDSGFYLCAWSDFRGDGDNQPQHFGDGTRLSIL.

This chain uses TRBV13 with TRBJ1-2; weak D call: TRBD1 (5 bases). Germline CDR1 and CDR2: PRHDT and FYEKMQ (reference sequence). The ends were cut back, 2 bases at V and 8 bases at J, with 18 bases in the middle. This CDR3 has 15 residues. In DNA, the CDR3 is TGTGCCAGCAGCTTAAGTAGAATCCGGGGACGGGGCTACACCTTC. This codes for CASSLSRIRGRGYTF.

This clone was seen a single time. The chain couples TRBV29-1 to TRBJ1-1; D is perhaps TRBD1 (5 bases). Germline V gives CDR1 SQVTM, CDR2 ANQGSEA. Trimming left V 7 bases short and J 3 bases short, with 30 bases between. CDR3 size: 18 residues. The CDR3 bases are TGCAGCGCCGATTCCCCACGGGGATGGGGGTCGGGGGACACTGAAGCTTTCTTT. Translated: CSADSPRGWGSGDTEAFF.

The chain combines TRBV5-6 with TRBJ1-1; 8 bases line up with TRBD1. V lost 0 bases, J lost 5 bases, and 3 bases stayed unmatched. The germline V gene encodes CDR1 SGHDT and CDR2 YYEEEE. The CDR3 totals 14 residues. The CDR3 nucleotides are TGTGCCAGCAGCTTGGGGACAGGGAGTACTGAAGCTTTCTTT. This gives the protein CASSLGTGSTEAFF.

The gene calls are TRBV6-1 and TRBJ2-1; TRBD2 aligns across 8 bases. V trimming: 2 bases; J trimming: 5 bases; junction bases outside the gene matches: 11. From germline, CDR1 is MNHNS and CDR2 SASEGT. The CDR3 totals 17 residues. CDR3: CASSEIRAGGRDNEQFF. The DNA of the CDR3 is TGTGCCAGCAGTGAAATTCGGGCGGGAGGACGGGACAATGAGCAGTTCTTC.

The chain has TRBV6-1 and TRBJ1-6; D is ambiguous. The CDR3 spans 16 residues. Germline V gene data show CDR1 as MNHNS and CDR2 as SASEGT. The ends were cut back, 4 bases at V and 3 bases at J, with 13 bases in the middle. CDR3 in amino acids: CASSVSRTNYNSPLHF. The CDR3 DNA sequence: TGTGCCAGCAGTGTCAGCCGGACGAACTATAATTCACCCCTCCACTTT.

V gene TRBV3-1 (or the pseudogene TRBV3-2) combines with J gene TRBJ2-1, with D tentatively TRBD2 (5 bases). Germline CDR1 and CDR2: LGHDT and YNNKEL (reference sequence). This CDR3 is built from 15 residues. The V and J ends lost 0 bases and 3 bases respectively, with 9 bases between them. CDR3 DNA: TGTGCCAGCAGCCAAGACCGGACTGGCTACAATGAGCAGTTCTTC. Translation gives CASSQDRTGYNEQFF.

V usage is TRBV7-6 and J usage is TRBJ1-4; 7 bases are shared with TRBD1. Trimming took 5 bases from V and 5 from J; bases not matched to a gene: 11. Germline V CDR1 and CDR2: SGHVS, FNYEAQ. The CDR3 consists of 16 residues. In DNA form, the CDR3 reads TGTGCCAGCAGCCGTAACAGGGGTACGGTGAATGAAAAACTGTTTTTT. Translation gives CASSRNRGTVNEKLFF.

This clone has a single count. The chain recombines TRBV7-9 with TRBJ2-7; D is perhaps TRBD2 (5 bases). Germline V gene data show CDR1 as SEHNR and CDR2 as FQNEAQ (reference sequence). The CDR3 has 13 residues. V shed 1 base and J shed 8 bases, with 12 bases lying between them. The CDR3 bases are TGTGCCAGCAGCTTAGAACGACTACCCAAGCAGTACTTC. It encodes CASSLERLPKQYF.

The J gene is TRBJ1-2, the V gene TRBV9; 7 bases fit TRBD1. The CDR3 loop spans 12 amino acids. The germline V gene has CDR1 SGDLS and CDR2 YYNGEE. V was clipped by 4 bases and J by 5 bases; unmatched bases: 2. For the CDR3, the DNA is TGTGCCAGCAGCATGACAGGGTATGGCTACACCTTC. Translation: CASSMTGYGYTF.

This clone was counted a single time. The gene calls are TRBV12-3 or TRBV12-4 and TRBJ1-1; D gene unclear. V lost 2 bases and J lost 10, with 14 bases in between. CDR3 size: 13 residues. The CDR3 loop reads CASSLITEGVAFF. CDR3 nucleotides: TGTGCCAGCAGTTTAATAACGGAGGGTGTAGCTTTCTTT.

V usage is TRBV28 and J usage is TRBJ2-6, with D hard to call. The V end was cut by 8 bases, the J end by 0 bases, with 11 bases between. There are 15 residues in the CDR3. The germline gives CDR1 MDHEN, CDR2 SYDVKM. The CDR3 nucleotides are TGTGCCAGCGCGCCCGCTTACTCTGGGGCCAACGTCCTGACTTTC. This encodes CASAPAYSGANVLTF.

The rearrangement links TRBV7-3 to TRBJ1-1; D is undetermined. V was clipped by 2 bases and J by 1 base, with 5 bases between them. Germline V gene data show CDR1 as SGHTA and CDR2 as FQGTGA. The CDR3 totals 13 residues. Written as DNA, the CDR3 is TGTGCCAGCAGCTTACACCCGAACACTGAAGCTTTCTTT. This encodes CASSLHPNTEAFF.

The chain recombines TRBV6-1 with TRBJ1-5; D is unresolved. This CDR3 is built from 15 residues. V was shortened by 2 bases and J by 0 bases, with 8 bases between the two germline ends. The germline gives CDR1 MNHNS, CDR2 SASEGT. DNA of the CDR3: TGTGCCAGCAGTGAATTCTCCTTTAGCAATCAGCCCCAGCATTTT. Its translation is CASSEFSFSNQPQHF.

The V call is TRBV5-4, the J call TRBJ1-6; D gene unclear. The CDR3 covers 13 residues. Germline V gene data show CDR1 as SGHNT and CDR2 as YYREEE (reference sequence). Trimming removed 0 bases from V and 10 bases from J, with 8 bases in between. The DNA of the CDR3 is TGTGCCAGCAGCTTGGCGGGTGAATCACCCCTCCACTTT. Amino acids: CASSLAGESPLHF.

The rearrangement links TRBV7-2 to TRBJ2-3; 7 bases agree with TRBD1. Germline V gene data show CDR1 as SGHTA and CDR2 as FQGNSA. This CDR3 region has 14 residues. The junction had 10 bases not matched to a gene; V was cut back by 5 bases and J by 8 bases. The CDR3 region is CASSPTTGLGTQYF. The DNA of the CDR3 is TGTGCCAGCAGCCCCACGACAGGGTTGGGTACGCAGTATTTT.

The sample holds one count of this clone. This chain connects TRBV19 to TRBJ2-5, with 10 bases identical to TRBD1. The CDR3 contains 17 residues. In germline, CDR1 is LNHDA, CDR2 SQIVND (reference sequence). With 4 bases clipped from V and 5 bases from J, the junction kept 13 bases outside the gene matches. The CDR3 DNA is TGTGCCAGTAGTACCTTCCAGGGACAGGGGAGGAGGGAGACCCAGTACTTC. This translates into CASSTFQGQGRRETQYF.

The genes are TRBV30 and TRBJ1-1; TRBD1 matches at 8 bases. The CDR3 contains 20 residues. Germline V gene data show CDR1 as GTSNPN and CDR2 as SVGIG (reference sequence). The junction had 23 bases not matched to a gene; V was cut back by 4 bases and J by 1 base. The chain's CDR3 is CAWTSLGQGFGYTENTEAFF. The CDR3 bases are TGTGCCTGGACAAGTCTAGGACAGGGTTTTGGATATACTGAGAACACTGAAGCTTTCTTT.

The V gene is TRBV4-2, the J gene TRBJ2-3, with 10 bases that match TRBD2. The junction had 4 bases not matched to a gene; V was cut back by 4 bases and J by 3 bases. CDR1 is LGHNA, CDR2 YNFKEQ, per germline. This CDR3 has 15 amino acids. The CDR3 DNA is TGTGCCAGCAGCCTAGCGGGGGGCGGAACAGATACGCAGTATTTT. Its protein product is CASSLAGGGTDTQYF.

V is TRBV19 and J is TRBJ1-2, with 7 bases fitting TRBD1. J was trimmed by 4 bases and V by 6 bases; bases with no gene match: 5. CDR1 and CDR2 from the germline V gene are LNHDA and SQIVND (reference sequence). CDR3 length: 13 residues. The CDR3 spells CASRITGVYGYTF. The CDR3 bases are TGTGCCAGTAGGATAACAGGGGTCTATGGCTACACCTTC.